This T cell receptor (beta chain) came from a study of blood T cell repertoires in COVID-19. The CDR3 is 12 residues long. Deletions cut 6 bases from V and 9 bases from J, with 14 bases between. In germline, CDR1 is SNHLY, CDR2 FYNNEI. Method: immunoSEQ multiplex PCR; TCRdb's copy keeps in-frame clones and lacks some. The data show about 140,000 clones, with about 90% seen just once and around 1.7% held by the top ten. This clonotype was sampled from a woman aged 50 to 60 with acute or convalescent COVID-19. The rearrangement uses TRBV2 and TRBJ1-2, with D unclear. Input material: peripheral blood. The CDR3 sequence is CASRITPTRYTF. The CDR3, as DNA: TGTGCCAGCAGAATTACGCCTACCCGCTACACCTTC.